This T cell receptor (beta chain) comes out of a study of cytomegalovirus exposure and HLA in healthy donors. Study findings and constraints: As was reported, the classifier diagnosed cytomegalovirus status with high specificity and sensitivity. TCR beta sequences reportedly predicted the HLA-A and HLA-B alleles of most subjects accurately. For most TCR sequences rarity was the rule, although some public TCRs occurred in many donors.

Remarks on this clone: Its target is not known.

Vbeta (60) and Jbeta (13) primers were used in the PCR. The assay was immunoSEQ multiplex PCR, and TCRdb's table has in-frame clones only and misses some. The top ten clones hold 6.2% of a sample with some 38,000 clones, 53% of them seen once. Per germline, CDR1 SEHNR and CDR2 FQNEAQ (reference sequence). The CDR3 totals 16 residues. Trimming cost V 4 bases and J 2 bases; bases outside gene matches: 6. The sample comprised PBMCs. This TCR derives from a woman aged 40 to 49 in good health and CMV-seropositive. The chain employs TRBV7-9 and TRBJ2-5; 11 nucleotides match TRBD1. In nucleotides, the CDR3 is TGTGCCAGCAGCTCGGGACAGGGGGTCTTACAAGAGACCCAGTACTTC. Translated, it gives CASSSGQGVLQETQYF.